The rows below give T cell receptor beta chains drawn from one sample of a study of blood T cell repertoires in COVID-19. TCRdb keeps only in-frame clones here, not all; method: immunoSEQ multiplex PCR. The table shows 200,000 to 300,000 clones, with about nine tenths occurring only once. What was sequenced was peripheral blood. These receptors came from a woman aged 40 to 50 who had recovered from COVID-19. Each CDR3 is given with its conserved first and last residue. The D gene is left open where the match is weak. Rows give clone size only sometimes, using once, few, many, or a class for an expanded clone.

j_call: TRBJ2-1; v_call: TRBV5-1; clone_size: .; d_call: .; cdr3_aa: CASSAAISEQFF; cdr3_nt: TGCGCCAGCAGCGCGGCGATTAGTGAGCAGTTCTTC
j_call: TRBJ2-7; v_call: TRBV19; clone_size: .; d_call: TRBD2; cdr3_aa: CASSIGRGGEQYF; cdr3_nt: TGTGCCAGTAGTATAGGTCGCGGGGGGGAGCAGTACTTC
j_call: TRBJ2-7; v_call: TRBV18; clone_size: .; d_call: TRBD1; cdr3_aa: CASSSRDRGHEQYF; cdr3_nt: TGTGCCAGCTCATCCCGGGACAGGGGTCACGAGCAGTACTTC
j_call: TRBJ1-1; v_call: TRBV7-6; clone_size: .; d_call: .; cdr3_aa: CASSYDRNTEAFF; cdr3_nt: TGTGCCAGCAGCTACGACAGGAACACTGAAGCTTTCTTT
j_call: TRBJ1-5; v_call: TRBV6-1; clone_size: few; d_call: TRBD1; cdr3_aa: CASSASDRGPYSNQPQHF; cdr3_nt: TGTGCCAGCAGTGCCTCGGACAGGGGGCCATATAGCAATCAGCCCCAGCATTTT
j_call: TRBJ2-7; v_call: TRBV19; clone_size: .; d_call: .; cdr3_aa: CASSRQVSSYEQYF; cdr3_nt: TGTGCCAGTAGCCGACAGGTTAGCTCCTACGAGCAGTACTTC
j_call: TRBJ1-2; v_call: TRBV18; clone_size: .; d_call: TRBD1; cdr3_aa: CASTAGQVYGYTF; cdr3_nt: TGTGCCAGCACAGCGGGACAGGTCTATGGCTACACCTTC
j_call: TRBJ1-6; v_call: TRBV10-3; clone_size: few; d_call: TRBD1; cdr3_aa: CAISEADRDSPLHF; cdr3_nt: TGTGCCATCAGTGAGGCGGACAGGGATTCACCCCTCCACTTT
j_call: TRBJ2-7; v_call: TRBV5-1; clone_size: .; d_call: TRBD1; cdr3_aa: CASSSRQGIPYEQYF; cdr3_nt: TGCGCCAGCAGCTCAAGACAGGGTATTCCCTACGAGCAGTACTTC
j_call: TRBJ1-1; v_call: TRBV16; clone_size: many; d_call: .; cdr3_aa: CASKAEMVNTEAFF; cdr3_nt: TGTGCCAGCAAAGCCGAAATGGTGAACACTGAAGCTTTCTTT
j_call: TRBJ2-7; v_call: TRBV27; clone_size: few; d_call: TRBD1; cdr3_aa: CATSPYRGTYEQYF; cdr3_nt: TGTGCCACCTCACCCTACAGGGGGACCTACGAGCAGTACTTC
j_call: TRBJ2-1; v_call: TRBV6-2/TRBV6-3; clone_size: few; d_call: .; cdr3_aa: CASSRSREQFF; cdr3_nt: TGTGCCAGCAGCCGCTCGCGTGAGCAGTTCTTC
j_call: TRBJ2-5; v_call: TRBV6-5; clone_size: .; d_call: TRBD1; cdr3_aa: CASSSGGTGEETQYF; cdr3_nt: TGTGCCAGCAGTTCCGGGGGGACAGGGGAAGAGACCCAGTACTTC
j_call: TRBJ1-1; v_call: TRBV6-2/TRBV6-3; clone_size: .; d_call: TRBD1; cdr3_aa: CASSWGQGAEAFF; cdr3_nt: TGTGCCAGCAGCTGGGGACAGGGGGCTGAAGCTTTCTTT
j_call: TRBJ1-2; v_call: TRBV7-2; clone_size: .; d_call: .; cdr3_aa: CASSLASGVKRYGYTF; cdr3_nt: TGTGCCAGCAGCTTAGCGTCGGGGGTTAAGAGGTATGGCTACACCTTC
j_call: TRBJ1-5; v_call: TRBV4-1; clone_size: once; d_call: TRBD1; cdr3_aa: CASSQRQGQGNQPQHF; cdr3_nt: TGCGCCAGCAGCCAGCGACAGGGGCAGGGTAATCAGCCCCAGCATTTT
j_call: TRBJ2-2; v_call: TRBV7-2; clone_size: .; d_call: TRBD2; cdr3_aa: CASTRRTSTNTGELFF; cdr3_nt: TGTGCCAGCACCCGCCGGACTAGCACCAACACCGGGGAGCTGTTTTTT
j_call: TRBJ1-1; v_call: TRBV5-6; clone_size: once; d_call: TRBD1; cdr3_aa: CASSLKGQGNWVTEAFF; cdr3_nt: TGTGCCAGCAGCTTAAAGGGACAGGGGAATTGGGTCACTGAAGCTTTCTTT
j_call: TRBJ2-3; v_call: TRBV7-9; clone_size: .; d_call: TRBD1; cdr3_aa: CASGPGQGLTDTQYF; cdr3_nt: TGTGCCAGCGGGCCGGGACAGGGGCTAACAGATACGCAGTATTTT
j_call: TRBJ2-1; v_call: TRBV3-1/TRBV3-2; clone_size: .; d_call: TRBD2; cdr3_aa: CASSQDGTSGDLYNEQFF; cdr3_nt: TGTGCCAGCAGCCAGGATGGGACTAGCGGGGACCTCTACAATGAGCAGTTCTTC
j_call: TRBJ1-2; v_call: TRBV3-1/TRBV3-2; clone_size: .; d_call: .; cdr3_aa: CASSQDPVSNYGYTF; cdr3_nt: TGTGCCAGCAGCCAAGACCCTGTTTCTAACTATGGCTACACCTTC
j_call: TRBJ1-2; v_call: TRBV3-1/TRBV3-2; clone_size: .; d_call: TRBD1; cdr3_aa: CASSQGQVTYGYTF; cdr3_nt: TGTGCCAGCAGCCAGGGACAGGTGACATATGGCTACACCTTC
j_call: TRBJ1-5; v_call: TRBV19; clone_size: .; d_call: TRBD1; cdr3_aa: CASRGTAAQPQHF; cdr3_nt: TGTGCCAGTAGAGGGACAGCAGCTCAGCCCCAGCATTTT
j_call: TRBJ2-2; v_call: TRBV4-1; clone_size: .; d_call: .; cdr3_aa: CASSSHQGNTGELFF; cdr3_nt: TGCGCCAGCAGCAGCCATCAGGGGAACACCGGGGAGCTGTTTTTT
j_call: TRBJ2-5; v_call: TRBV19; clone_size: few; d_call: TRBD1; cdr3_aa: CASSPRGPGVETQYF; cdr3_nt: TGTGCCAGTAGTCCCAGGGGGCCTGGGGTAGAGACCCAGTACTTC
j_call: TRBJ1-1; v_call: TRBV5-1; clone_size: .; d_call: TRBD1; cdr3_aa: CASSLGFGDRVPNTEAFF; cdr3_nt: TGCGCCAGCAGCTTGGGGTTCGGGGACAGGGTGCCGAACACTGAAGCTTTCTTT
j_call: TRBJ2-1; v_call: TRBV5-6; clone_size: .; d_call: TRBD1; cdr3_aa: CASSLEGAYSNEQFF; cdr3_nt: TGTGCCAGCAGCTTGGAGGGGGCCTATTCCAATGAGCAGTTCTTC
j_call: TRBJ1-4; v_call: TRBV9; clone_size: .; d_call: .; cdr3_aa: CASSSRFGEKLFF; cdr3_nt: TGTGCCAGCAGCTCTCGGTTCGGGGAAAAACTGTTTTTT
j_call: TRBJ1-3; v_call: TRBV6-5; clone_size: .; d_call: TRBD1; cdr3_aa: CASSRGLDSGNTIYF; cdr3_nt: TGTGCCAGCAGTAGGGGGCTCGACTCTGGAAACACCATATATTTT
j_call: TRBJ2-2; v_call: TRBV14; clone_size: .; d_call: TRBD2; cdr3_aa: CASNRGDGNTGELFF; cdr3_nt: TGTGCCAGCAATCGGGGGGATGGGAACACCGGGGAGCTGTTTTTT
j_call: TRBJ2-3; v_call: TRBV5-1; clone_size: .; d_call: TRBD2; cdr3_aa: CASSWLAGGQDTQYF; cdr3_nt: TGCGCCAGCAGCTGGCTCGCGGGGGGTCAAGATACGCAGTATTTT
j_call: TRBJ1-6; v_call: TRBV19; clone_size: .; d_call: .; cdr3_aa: CASRWGEGDSPLHF; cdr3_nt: TGTGCCAGCCGGTGGGGGGAGGGTGATTCACCCCTCCACTTT
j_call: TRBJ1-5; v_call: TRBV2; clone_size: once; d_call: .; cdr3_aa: CASSGSLNQPQHF; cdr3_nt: TGTGCCAGTTCCGGGTCCCTCAATCAGCCCCAGCATTTT
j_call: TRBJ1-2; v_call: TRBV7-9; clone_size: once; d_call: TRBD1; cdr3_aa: CASSLGRGQDGYTF; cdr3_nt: TGTGCCAGCAGCTTAGGGAGGGGGCAGGATGGCTACACCTTC
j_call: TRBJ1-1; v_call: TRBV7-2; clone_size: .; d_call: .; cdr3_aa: CASSFRGMMNTEAFF; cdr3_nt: TGTGCCAGCAGTTTCAGGGGTATGATGAACACTGAAGCTTTCTTT
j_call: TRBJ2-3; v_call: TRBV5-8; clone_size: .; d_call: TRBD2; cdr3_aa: CASIQGESGDISTDTQYF; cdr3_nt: TGTGCCAGTATTCAGGGAGAAAGCGGGGATATTAGCACAGATACGCAGTATTTT
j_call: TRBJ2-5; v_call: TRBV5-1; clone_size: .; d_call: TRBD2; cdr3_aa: CASSRAGGDQETQYF; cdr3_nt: TGCGCCAGCAGCCGAGCGGGGGGCGACCAAGAGACCCAGTACTTC
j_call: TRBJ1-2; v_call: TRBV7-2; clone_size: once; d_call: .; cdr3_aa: CASSPPGTGGYTF; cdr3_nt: TGTGCCAGCAGCCCCCCCGGGACTGGTGGCTACACCTTC
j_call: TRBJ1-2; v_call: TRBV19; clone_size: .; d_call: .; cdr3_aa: CASSLLQSQGYGYTF; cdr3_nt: TGTGCCAGTAGTCTCCTACAGAGCCAGGGCTATGGCTACACCTTC
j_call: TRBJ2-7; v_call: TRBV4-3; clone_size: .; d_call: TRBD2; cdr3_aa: CASSQVLGAGGLTYEQYF; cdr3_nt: TGCGCCAGCAGCCAAGTCCTTGGGGCGGGGGGACTTACCTACGAGCAGTACTTC
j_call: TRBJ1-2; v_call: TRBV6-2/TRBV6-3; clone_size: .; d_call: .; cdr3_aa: CASSYRSGGTSYGYTF; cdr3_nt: TGTGCCAGCAGTTATCGTAGCGGGGGGACAAGCTATGGCTACACCTTC
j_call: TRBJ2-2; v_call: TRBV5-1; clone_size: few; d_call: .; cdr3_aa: CASSSASQGNTGELFF; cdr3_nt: TGCGCCAGCAGCTCCGCTTCCCAGGGGAACACCGGGGAGCTGTTTTTT
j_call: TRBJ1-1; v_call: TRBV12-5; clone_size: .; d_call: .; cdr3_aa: CASEVGLNTEAFF; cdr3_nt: TGTGCTAGTGAAGTTGGGCTGAACACTGAAGCTTTCTTT
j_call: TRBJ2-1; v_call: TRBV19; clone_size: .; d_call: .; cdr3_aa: CASSVSGSANVNEQFF; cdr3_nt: TGTGCCAGTAGTGTCTCCGGGAGCGCTAACGTCAATGAGCAGTTCTTC
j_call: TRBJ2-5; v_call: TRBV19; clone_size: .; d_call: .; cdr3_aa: CASSIWGRGQETQYF; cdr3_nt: TGTGCCAGTAGTATATGGGGCAGGGGACAAGAGACCCAGTACTTC
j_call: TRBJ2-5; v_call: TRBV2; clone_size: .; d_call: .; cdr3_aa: CASTQWGVGETQYF; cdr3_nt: TGTGCCAGCACTCAATGGGGGGTCGGAGAGACCCAGTACTTC
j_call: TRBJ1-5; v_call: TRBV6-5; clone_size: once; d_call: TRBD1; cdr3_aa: CASRTGVNQPQHF; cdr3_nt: TGTGCCAGCCGGACAGGGGTCAATCAGCCCCAGCATTTT
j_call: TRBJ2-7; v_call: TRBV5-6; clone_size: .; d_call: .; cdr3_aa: CASSLFRGGIYEQYF; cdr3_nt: TGTGCCAGCAGCTTGTTCAGGGGTGGCATCTACGAGCAGTACTTC